The sequence of this TCR beta chain was determined in a study of vaccination and CD4 T cells after COVID-19. Overall study: Post-vaccine sample collection happened at a median of about 10 weeks after dose two, ranging 14 to 241.

Germline assignment: CDR1 DFQATT and CDR2 SNEGSKA (reference sequence). The CDR3 spans 13 residues. V was shortened by 5 bases and J by 0 bases, with 10 bases between the two germline ends. Sequencing of DNA taken from cultured CD4+ T cells relied on the Oncomine TCR Beta short-read assay. TCRdb called the PCR reads again in MiXCR, with one record for every CDR3 protein. The table includes under 8,500 distinct CDR3 sequences, around 50% detected once. This clonotype was observed a single time. The antigen is unknown. The treatment: 10-day PBMC culture with coronavirus spike peptide pools or control peptides (ViraFEST assay). One should note that the unexposed donor's CD4+ T cells were collected before the COVID-19 pandemic (2011-2018). As cell numbers allowed, unexposed-donor CD4+ T cells faced SARS-CoV-2 S/N and four cold-coronavirus spikes.

V is TRBV20-1 and J is TRBJ1-2; possible D gene TRBD1, 5 bases. The source material was CD4+ T cells from blood, cultured in vitro. The sequence was obtained from a human donor in good health. The CDR3, as DNA: TGCAGTGCTCCCCCGGGGCCTAACTATGGCTACACCTTC. Translating it yields CSAPPGPNYGYTF.